This T cell receptor beta chain was documented in a study of vaccination effects on CD4 cells after COVID-19. Using immunoSEQ multiplex PCR, the repertoire was profiled, and TCRdb retains in-frame clones only, with some absent. The data show fewer than 30,000 clones, approximately 76% seen once. Concerning this clone: Its cognate antigen is unknown.

The CDR3 contains 14 residues. The V gene's germline CDR1 is MNHEY and CDR2 SVGAGI. Trimming at V came to 6 bases and at J to 0 bases, leaving 4 bases not matched to a gene. Sequencing was preceded by expansion of antigen-specific CD4+ T cells with viral peptide pools in the ViraFEST assay. Following 10 days of culture, CD4+ T cells were isolated. Recipients of the vaccine had no prior SARS-CoV-2 infection and negative nucleocapsid antibodies. This chain uses TRBV6-5 with TRBJ1-1; 7 nucleotides match TRBD1. The TCR sequence derives from a human donor who received a COVID-19 vaccine. Sequencing used CD4+ T cells from PBMCs cultured with SARS-CoV-2 spike peptides, obtained before COVID-19 vaccination. DNA for the CDR3: TGTGCCAGCAGGCCACAGGGGCTGAACACTGAAGCTTTCTTT. Translation gives CASRPQGLNTEAFF.